This paragraph reports one T cell receptor (beta chain). What it binds is not known. This sample was included in a study of cytomegalovirus exposure and HLA in healthy donors. CDR1 is SGDLS, CDR2 YYNGEE, per germline. The germline V and J ends were trimmed by 0 bases and 8 bases, with 17 bases remaining between them. This CDR3 comprises 16 residues. Study findings and constraints: It was assumed in the presence/absence analyses that sequencing depth was roughly uniform across donors. A later analysis found common viral pathogens apparently linked to several of the most significant clusters.

The PCR made use of 60 Vbeta and 13 Jbeta primers. Method: immunoSEQ multiplex PCR; TCRdb's copy keeps in-frame clones and lacks some. The data show around 61,000 clones, about four fifths seen once. Sequencing was done on a sample of PBMCs. The TCR originated in a man aged 35 to 55 in good health and CMV-seronegative. The genes are TRBV9 and TRBJ1-4; D possibly corresponds to TRBD1 (5 bases). CDR3 DNA sequence: TGTGCCAGCAGCGTAGAGCCCTTCAGGGTTGGAGAAAAACTGTTTTTT. As protein: CASSVEPFRVGEKLFF.